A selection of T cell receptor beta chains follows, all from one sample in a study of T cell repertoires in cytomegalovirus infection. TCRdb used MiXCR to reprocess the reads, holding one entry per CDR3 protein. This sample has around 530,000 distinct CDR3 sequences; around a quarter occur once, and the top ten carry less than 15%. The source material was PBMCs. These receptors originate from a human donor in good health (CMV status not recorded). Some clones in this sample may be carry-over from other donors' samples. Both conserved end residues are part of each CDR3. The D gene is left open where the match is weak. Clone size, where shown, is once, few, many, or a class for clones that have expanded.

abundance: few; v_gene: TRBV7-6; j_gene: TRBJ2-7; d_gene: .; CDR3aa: CASSPGWGPYEQYF; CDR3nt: TGTGCCAGCAGCCCGGGTTGGGGGCCCTACGAGCAGTACTTC
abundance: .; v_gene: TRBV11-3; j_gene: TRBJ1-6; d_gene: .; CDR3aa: CASSLKLPRANSPLHF; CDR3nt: TGTGCCAGCAGCTTAAAACTACCCAGGGCCAATTCACCCCTCCACTTT
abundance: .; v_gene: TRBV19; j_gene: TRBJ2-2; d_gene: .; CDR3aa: CATSWGNTGELFF; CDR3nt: TGTGCCACATCTTGGGGGAACACCGGGGAGCTGTTTTTT
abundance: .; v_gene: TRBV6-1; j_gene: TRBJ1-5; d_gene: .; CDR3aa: CASIAPIQGFSQPQHF; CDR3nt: TGTGCCAGCATTGCACCAATACAGGGTTTTAGTCAGCCCCAGCATTTT
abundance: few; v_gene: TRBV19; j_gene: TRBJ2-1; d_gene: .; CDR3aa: CASSMGNRNEQFF; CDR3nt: TGTGCCAGTAGTATGGGGAACCGAAATGAGCAGTTCTTC
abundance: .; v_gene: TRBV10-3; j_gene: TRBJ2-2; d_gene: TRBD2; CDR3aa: CAISDIAGEGTGELFF; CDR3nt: TGTGCCATCAGCGATATAGCGGGAGAAGGCACCGGGGAGCTGTTTTTT
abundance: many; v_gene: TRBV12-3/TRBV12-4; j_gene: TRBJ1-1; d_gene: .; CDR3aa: CASSLMGGTEAFF; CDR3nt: TGTGCCAGCAGTTTAATGGGGGGTACTGAAGCTTTCTTT
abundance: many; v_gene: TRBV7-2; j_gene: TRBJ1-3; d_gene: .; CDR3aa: CASSLPGNTIYF; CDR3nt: TGTGCCAGCAGCTTACCTGGAAACACCATATATTTT
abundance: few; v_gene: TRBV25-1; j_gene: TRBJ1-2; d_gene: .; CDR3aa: CASSAPRQVAGIDGYTF; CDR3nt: TGTGCCAGCAGTGCTCCTCGACAGGTCGCGGGGATTGATGGCTACACCTTC
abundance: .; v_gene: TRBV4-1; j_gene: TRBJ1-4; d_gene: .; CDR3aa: CASNPEEGGDEKLFF; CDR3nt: TGTGCCAGCAACCCCGAGGAGGGGGGTGATGAAAAACTGTTTTTT
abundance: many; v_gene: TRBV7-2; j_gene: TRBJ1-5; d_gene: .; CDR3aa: CASSLYRNSNQPQHF; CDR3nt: TGTGCCAGCAGCTTATACAGAAATAGCAATCAGCCCCAGCATTTT
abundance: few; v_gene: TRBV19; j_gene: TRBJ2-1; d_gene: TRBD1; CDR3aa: CASSIERTGDNEQFF; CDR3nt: TGTGCCAGTAGTATAGAGAGGACAGGGGACAATGAGCAGTTCTTC
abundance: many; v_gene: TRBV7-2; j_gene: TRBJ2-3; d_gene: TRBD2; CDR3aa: CASSSLAGEYTQYF; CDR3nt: TGTGCCAGCAGCTCCCTAGCGGGAGAATACACGCAGTATTTT
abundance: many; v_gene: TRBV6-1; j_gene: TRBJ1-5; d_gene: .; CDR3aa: CASSPGPTGQPQHF; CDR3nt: TGTGCCAGCAGCCCCGGGCCAACGGGCCAGCCCCAGCATTTT
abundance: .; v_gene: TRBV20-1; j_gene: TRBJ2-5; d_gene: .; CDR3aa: CSALFIGVGETQYF; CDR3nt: TGCAGTGCCTTATTCATCGGGGTGGGAGAGACCCAGTACTTC
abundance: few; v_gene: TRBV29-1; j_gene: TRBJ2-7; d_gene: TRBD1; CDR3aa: CSASTDRVGEQYF; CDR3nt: TGCAGCGCATCAACGGACAGGGTAGGCGAGCAGTACTTC
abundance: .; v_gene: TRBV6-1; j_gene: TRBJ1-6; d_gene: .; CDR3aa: CASSYLEGSPLHF; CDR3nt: TGTGCCAGCAGTTATCTAGAGGGGTCACCCCTCCACTTT
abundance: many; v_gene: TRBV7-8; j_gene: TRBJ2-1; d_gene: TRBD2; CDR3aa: CASSFFPRGTTDNEQFF; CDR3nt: TGTGCCAGCAGCTTCTTCCCCCGGGGGACTACCGACAATGAGCAGTTCTTC
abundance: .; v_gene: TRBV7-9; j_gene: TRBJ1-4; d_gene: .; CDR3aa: CASSLSGGGEKLFF; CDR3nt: TGTGCCAGCAGCTTATCCGGGGGAGGAGAAAAACTGTTTTTT
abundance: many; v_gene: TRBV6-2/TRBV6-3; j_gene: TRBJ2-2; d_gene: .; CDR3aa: CASSLGTFIGELFF; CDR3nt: TGTGCCAGCTCCCTAGGGACATTTATCGGGGAGCTGTTTTTT
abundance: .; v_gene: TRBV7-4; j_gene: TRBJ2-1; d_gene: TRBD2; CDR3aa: CASSSRLAGGPNYNEQFF; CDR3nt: TGTGCCAGCAGCTCACGACTAGCGGGAGGGCCTAACTACAATGAGCAGTTCTTC
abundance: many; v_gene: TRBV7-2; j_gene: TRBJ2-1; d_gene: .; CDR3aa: CASSFSPEYEQFF; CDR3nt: TGTGCCAGCAGCTTCTCCCCGGAGTATGAGCAGTTCTTC
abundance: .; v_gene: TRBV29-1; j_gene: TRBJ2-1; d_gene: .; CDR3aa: CSVDPPGHEQFF; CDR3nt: TGCAGCGTTGACCCACCGGGGCATGAGCAGTTCTTC
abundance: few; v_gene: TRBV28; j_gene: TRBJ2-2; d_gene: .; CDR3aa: CVSRGGTGELFF; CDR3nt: TGTGTCAGTCGGGGTGGCACCGGGGAGCTGTTTTTT
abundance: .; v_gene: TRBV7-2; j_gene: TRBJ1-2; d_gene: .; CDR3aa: CASSLGGGNNYGYTF; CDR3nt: TGTGCCAGCAGCTTAGGGGGAGGGAACAACTATGGCTACACCTTC
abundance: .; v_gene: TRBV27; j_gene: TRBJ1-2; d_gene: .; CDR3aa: CASSAIGGGRGYTF; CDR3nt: TGTGCCAGCAGTGCTATCGGGGGGGGGCGAGGCTACACCTTC
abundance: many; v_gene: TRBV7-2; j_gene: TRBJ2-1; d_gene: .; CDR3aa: CASSLQGQRVNEQFF; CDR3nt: TGTGCCAGCAGCCTGCAGGGGCAAAGGGTCAATGAGCAGTTCTTC
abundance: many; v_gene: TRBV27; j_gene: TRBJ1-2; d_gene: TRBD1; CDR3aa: CASSAPGQGAWGYTF; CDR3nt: TGTGCCAGCAGTGCCCCGGGACAGGGGGCCTGGGGCTACACCTTC
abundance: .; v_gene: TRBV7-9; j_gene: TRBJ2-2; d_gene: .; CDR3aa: CASSFVGDTGELFF; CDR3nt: TGTGCCAGCAGCTTTGTAGGGGACACCGGGGAGCTGTTTTTT
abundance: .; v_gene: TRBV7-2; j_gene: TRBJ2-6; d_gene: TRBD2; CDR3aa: CASTPGGSGANVLTF; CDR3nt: TGTGCCAGCACCCCGGGAGGCTCTGGGGCCAACGTCCTGACTTTC
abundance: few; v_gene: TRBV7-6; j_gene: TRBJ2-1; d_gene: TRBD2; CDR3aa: CASIPLPGLAGEGWFF; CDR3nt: TGTGCCAGCATCCCCCTGCCGGGACTAGCGGGGGAGGGGTGGTTCTTC
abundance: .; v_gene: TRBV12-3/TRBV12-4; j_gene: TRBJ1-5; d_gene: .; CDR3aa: CASSFTANQPQHF; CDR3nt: TGTGCCAGCAGTTTTACAGCGAATCAGCCCCAGCATTTT
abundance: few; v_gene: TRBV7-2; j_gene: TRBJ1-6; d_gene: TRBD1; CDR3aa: CASTLLGQAPSPLHF; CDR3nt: TGTGCCAGCACCCTCCTGGGACAGGCGCCTTCACCCCTCCACTTT
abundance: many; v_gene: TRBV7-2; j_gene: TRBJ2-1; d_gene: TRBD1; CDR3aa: CASRGTGAYNEQFF; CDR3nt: TGTGCCAGCAGGGGGACAGGGGCTTACAATGAGCAGTTCTTC
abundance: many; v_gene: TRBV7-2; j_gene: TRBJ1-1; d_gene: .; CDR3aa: CASSLGLGGANTEAFF; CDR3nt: TGTGCCAGCAGCTTGGGTCTCGGAGGAGCGAACACTGAAGCTTTCTTT
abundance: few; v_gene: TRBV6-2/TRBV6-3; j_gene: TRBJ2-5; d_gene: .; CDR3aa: CASSRGGLGRETQYF; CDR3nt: TGTGCCAGCAGTAGGGGGGGGCTGGGTCGAGAGACCCAGTACTTC
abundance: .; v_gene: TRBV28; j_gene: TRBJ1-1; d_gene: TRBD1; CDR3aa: CASSSGTGIQAFF; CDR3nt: TGTGCCAGCAGCAGCGGGACAGGGATTCAAGCTTTCTTT
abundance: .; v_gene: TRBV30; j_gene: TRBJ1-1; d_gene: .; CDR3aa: CAWWGPTEAFF; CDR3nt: TGTGCCTGGTGGGGGCCCACTGAAGCTTTCTTT
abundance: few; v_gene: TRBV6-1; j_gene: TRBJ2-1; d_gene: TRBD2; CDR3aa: CASSVAGGSGEQFF; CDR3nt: TGTGCCAGCAGTGTAGCGGGAGGCTCTGGTGAGCAGTTCTTC
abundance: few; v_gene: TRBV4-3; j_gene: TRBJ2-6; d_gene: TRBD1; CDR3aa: CASSHQGQGPSSGANVLTF; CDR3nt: TGCGCCAGCAGCCACCAGGGACAGGGGCCTAGCTCTGGGGCCAACGTCCTGACTTTC
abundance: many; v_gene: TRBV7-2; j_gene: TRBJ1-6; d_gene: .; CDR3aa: CASSLVGGDSPLHF; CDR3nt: TGTGCCAGCAGCTTAGTAGGTGGGGATTCACCCCTCCACTTT
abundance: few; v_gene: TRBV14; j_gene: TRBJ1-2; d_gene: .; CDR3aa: CASSHPRAGWEDYGYTF; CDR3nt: TGTGCCAGCAGCCATCCTAGGGCGGGATGGGAAGACTATGGCTACACCTTC